Below, 8 T cell receptor beta chains from the same sample are listed, as sequenced in a study of T-cell reconstitution after alpha-beta-depleted transplantation in children. The TCRbeta library was prepared with unique molecular identifiers. TCRdb fed the PCR reads into MiXCR, producing one record per CDR3 protein. The repertoire holds some 530,000 distinct CDR3 sequences, with approximately 12% as singletons. The sample in question was PBMCs from the stem cell graft donor, obtained from the stem cell graft. These receptors all come from a human donor who donated a stem cell graft to a child with combined immunodeficiency.

This clonotype was counted only a few times. The V call is TRBV12-3 or TRBV12-4, the J call TRBJ1-3; D gene ambiguous. V lost 3 bases, J lost 0 bases, and 6 bases lay in between. CDR3 size: 14 residues. In DNA, the CDR3 is TGTGCCAGCAGTTTCGGTGACTCTGGAAACACCATATATTTT. Translation gives CASSFGDSGNTIYF.

This clonotype was recorded many times. This sequence joins TRBV27 and TRBJ2-7, with a tentative D call TRBD2 (6 bases). CDR1 is MNHEY, CDR2 SMNVEV, per germline (reference sequence). Trimming cost V 4 bases and J 6 bases, with 13 bases left between them. CDR3 length: 13 residues. CDR3 protein: CASSSGVTFEQYF. CDR3 DNA: TGTGCCAGCAGTTCGGGGGTTACCTTCGAGCAGTACTTC.

The chain is built from TRBV7-3 and TRBJ2-2; perhaps D is TRBD1 or TRBD2 (6 bases each). Germline V gene sequence: CDR1 SGHTA, CDR2 FQGTGA. V was shortened by 3 bases and J by 6 bases, with 17 bases between the two germline ends. There are 16 residues in the CDR3. CDR3 coding DNA: TGTGCCAGCAGCTTGGTAGGGGGAGGAGCGGCCGGGGAGCTGTTTTTT. Translation: CASSLVGGGAAGELFF. Supplemented by reference TRBV7-3 and TRBJ2-2, the full variable domain reads GAGVSQTPSNKVTEKGKYVELRCDPISGHTALYWYRQSLGQGPEFLIYFQGTGAADDSGLPNDRFFAVRPEGSVSTLKIQRTERGDSAVYLCASSLVGGGAAGELFFGEGSRLTVL.

A few counts support this clonotype. The chain is built from TRBV20-1 and TRBJ2-5; 7 bases match TRBD2. Looked up from germline, CDR1 is DFQATT and CDR2 is SNEGSKA (reference sequence). This CDR3 spans 16 amino acids. The V and J ends lost 0 bases and 4 bases, in that order; junction bases with no gene match: 11. This CDR3 is CSARDWGRVGLETQYF. CDR3 DNA: TGCAGTGCTAGAGATTGGGGGAGGGTTGGACTAGAGACCCAGTACTTC.

This clonotype was seen a few times. The rearrangement links TRBV10-3 to TRBJ2-3, with TRBD1 identical over 9 bases. V trimming: 5 bases; J trimming: 6 bases; junction bases outside the gene matches: 9. CDR1 and CDR2 (germline): ENHRY, SYGVKD. The CDR3 runs to 15 residues. The CDR3, as DNA: TGTGCCATCAGTCGGACAGGGGAGGATGGGGATACGCAGTATTTT. The encoded protein is CAISRTGEDGDTQYF.

There are a few counts of this clonotype. The rearrangement joins TRBV5-1 to TRBJ1-3; D possibly corresponds to TRBD1 (6 bases). CDR1 and CDR2 (germline): SGHRS, YFSETQ. V gave up 1 base and J gave up 4 bases, with 15 bases separating them. The CDR3 runs 16 residues. For the CDR3, the DNA is TGCGCCAGCAGCTTGTCGGGACAAATGTCAGGAAACACCATATATTTT. Its translation is CASSLSGQMSGNTIYF.

The V call is TRBV12-3 or TRBV12-4, the J call TRBJ2-5; D is possibly TRBD1 (6 bases). The CDR3 totals 13 residues. V was pared by 5 bases and J by 10 bases, with 17 bases between. The CDR3 is CASSRQAHGGQYF. The DNA of the CDR3 is TGTGCCAGCAGTAGACAGGCCCATGGTGGCCAGTACTTC.

This clonotype was observed many times. The rearrangement links TRBV12-3 or TRBV12-4 to TRBJ2-7, with 8 bases that match TRBD2. CDR3 size: 14 residues. The V and J ends lost 5 bases and 4 bases, in that order; junction bases with no gene match: 7. For the CDR3, the DNA is TGTGCCAGCAGTCCCCTAGCGGGTAGTTACGAGCAGTACTTC. Amino acids: CASSPLAGSYEQYF.